A single sample gave rise to the 16 T cell receptor beta chains below, sequenced in a study of cytomegalovirus exposure and HLA in healthy donors. Vbeta (60) and Jbeta (13) primers were used in the PCR. Some clones are missing from TCRdb's copy, which holds only in-frame ones; the method was immunoSEQ multiplex PCR. The table shows about 180,000 clones, with 80% occurring only once. The sample taken for sequencing was PBMCs. The receptors were sampled from a man aged 35 to 55 in good health and CMV-seronegative.

Only a few counts were recorded for this clone. The V and J genes are TRBV4-1 and TRBJ1-5; D is ambiguous. Trimming pared 4 bases from V and 8 bases from J, leaving 12 bases between. CDR1 is MGHRA, CDR2 YSYEKL, per germline. The CDR3 has 13 residues. CDR3 nucleotides: TGCGCCAGCAGCCCGGCGGCCGTTGAGCCCCAGCATTTT. Protein: CASSPAAVEPQHF.

The chain links TRBV7-2 to TRBJ2-1; D possibly corresponds to TRBD2 (6 bases). In germline, CDR1 is SGHTA, CDR2 FQGNSA. With 5 bases removed from V and 6 bases from J, the gap between germline ends came to 11 bases. CDR3 size: 13 residues. This chain's CDR3 is CASSTGTFNEQFF. The CDR3 nucleotides read TGTGCCAGCAGCACCGGGACTTTCAATGAGCAGTTCTTC.

Only one count was recorded for this clone. V gene TRBV6-6 combines with J gene TRBJ2-7; D might be TRBD2 (6 bases). Germline lookup yields CDR1 MNHNY and CDR2 SVGAGI (reference sequence). The length of the CDR3 is 15 residues. V lost 6 bases, J lost 0 bases, and 15 bases lay in between. The CDR3: CASRPLAERSYEQYF. The CDR3 DNA sequence: TGTGCCAGCAGGCCACTAGCTGAACGCTCCTACGAGCAGTACTTC.

CDR3 amino acids: CASSPKMGLTSYEQYF. CDR3 DNA: TGTGCCAGCTCACCAAAGATGGGACTAACTTCCTACGAGCAGTACTTC. The chain recombines TRBV18 with TRBJ2-7; 7 bases are shared with TRBD2. The V gene's germline CDR1 is KGHSH and CDR2 LQKENI. This CDR3 region has 16 residues. V was pared by 2 bases and J by 1 base, with 8 bases of the junction left unmatched.

This chain uses TRBV7-2 with TRBJ2-3; 8 positions match TRBD1. Germline V gene sequence: CDR1 SGHTA, CDR2 FQGNSA. The CDR3 has 16 amino acids. V shed 4 bases, J shed 4 bases, and the junction held 10 bases outside the gene matches. The CDR3 loop reads CASSSQGALTADTQYF. In DNA form, the CDR3 reads TGTGCCAGCAGCTCCCAGGGGGCTCTCACCGCAGATACGCAGTATTTT.

The rearrangement uses TRBV5-1 and TRBJ1-1; 9 nucleotides line up with TRBD1. Germline V gene sequence: CDR1 SGHRS, CDR2 YFSETQ. The CDR3 extends over 14 amino acids. V lost 4 bases, J lost 1 base, and 2 bases stayed unmatched. This CDR3 reads CASSTDRGNTEAFF. In nucleotides, the CDR3 is TGCGCCAGCAGCACGGACAGGGGGAACACTGAAGCTTTCTTT.

The chain is built from TRBV4-1 and TRBJ2-3, with 9 bases that match TRBD2. This CDR3 region has 18 residues. Looked up from germline, CDR1 is MGHRA and CDR2 is YSYEKL. Losses at the gene ends were 2 bases for V and 2 bases for J; bases not matched to a gene: 11. The CDR3 protein is CASSQPPLAGENTDTQYF. The DNA for the CDR3 is TGCGCCAGCAGCCAACCTCCCTTAGCGGGGGAAAACACAGATACGCAGTATTTT.

This chain connects TRBV19 to TRBJ2-7; a possible D gene is TRBD2 (5 bases). The germline V and J ends were trimmed by 3 bases and 5 bases, with 14 bases remaining between them. CDR3 length equals 14 residues. Germline CDR1 and CDR2: LNHDA and SQIVND (reference sequence). CDR3 sequence reads: CASSIWEFDHEQYF. CDR3 coding DNA: TGTGCCAGTAGTATCTGGGAGTTTGACCACGAGCAGTACTTC.

The chain couples TRBV5-1 to TRBJ1-1; tentatively, D is TRBD1 (5 bases). V was clipped by 9 bases and J by 1 base, with 16 bases between them. Per germline, CDR1 SGHRS and CDR2 YFSETQ. This CDR3 contains 14 residues. The CDR3, as DNA: TGCGCCACTCAAGCGGGACCCACGAACACTGAAGCTTTCTTT. Its protein is CATQAGPTNTEAFF.

Only a few counts were recorded for this clone. The J gene is TRBJ1-1, the V gene TRBV19; D is unresolved. CDR1 LNHDA and CDR2 SQIVND come from the germline V gene (reference sequence). The CDR3 has 12 residues. V lost 10 bases to trimming and J lost 4 bases, with 13 bases between them. CDR3 loop: CATSERSTEAFF. Here the CDR3 DNA reads TGTGCCACCAGCGAAAGGAGCACTGAAGCTTTCTTT.

The V call is TRBV30, the J call TRBJ2-1; TRBD2 agrees at 9 bases. CDR1 and CDR2 from the germline V gene are GTSNPN and SVGIG (reference sequence). Germline trimming cut 4 bases from V and 7 bases from J; bases unmatched to any gene: 11. The CDR3 is 15 residues long. The DNA of the CDR3 is TGTGCCTGGACGGAGGCGGGAGGGCCGGGAAATGAGCAGTTCTTC. Its protein product is CAWTEAGGPGNEQFF.

CDR3 amino acids: CASSLATRMSYNEQFF. In DNA form, the CDR3 reads TGCGCCAGCAGCTTAGCGACTAGGATGTCCTACAATGAGCAGTTCTTC. The chain is built from TRBV5-1 and TRBJ2-1; D may be TRBD2 (6 bases). Trimming took off 2 bases at V and 1 base at J, with 13 bases between the two ends. This CDR3 is 16 amino acids long. In germline, CDR1 is SGHRS, CDR2 YFSETQ. The variable domain in full, with the rest retrieved from reference TRBV5-1 and TRBJ2-1, is KAGVTQTPRYLIKTRGQQVTLSCSPISGHRSVSWYQQTPGQGLQFLFEYFSETQRNKGNFPGRFSGRQFSNSRSEMNVSTLELGDSALYLCASSLATRMSYNEQFFGPGTRLTVL.

This chain joins TRBV14 and TRBJ1-1, with D perhaps TRBD1 (5 bases). Germline V CDR1 and CDR2: SGHDN, FVKESK. The CDR3 is made up of 13 amino acids. V was trimmed by 0 bases and J by 7 bases, leaving 9 bases between them. In DNA form, the CDR3 reads TGTGCCAGCAGCCAAGATTGGGGGGATGAAGCTTTCTTT. Protein product: CASSQDWGDEAFF.

A single count supports this clone. This chain joins TRBV7-6 and TRBJ2-7, with TRBD2 matching over 10 bases. V lost 1 base, J lost 0 bases, and 6 bases stayed unmatched. This CDR3 spans 17 amino acids. CDR1 is SGHVS and CDR2 is FNYEAQ in the germline V gene. The chain's CDR3 is CASSLELAGPNSYEQYF. Written as DNA, the CDR3 is TGTGCCAGCAGCTTAGAACTAGCGGGGCCGAACTCCTACGAGCAGTACTTC. Using reference TRBV7-6 and TRBJ2-7 for the parts outside the CDR3, the full variable domain is GAGVSQSPRYKVTKRGQDVALRCDPISGHVSLYWYRQALGQGPEFLTYFNYEAQQDKSGLPNDRFSAERPEGSISTLTIQRTEQRDSAMYRCASSLELAGPNSYEQYFGPGTRLTVT.

The rearrangement uses TRBV5-4 and TRBJ1-1; D is perhaps TRBD1 (5 bases). Germline CDR1 SGHNT, CDR2 YYREEE (reference sequence). V was clipped by 0 bases and J by 0 bases, with 6 bases between them. The CDR3 consists of 14 residues. The CDR3 nucleotides are TGTGCCAGCAGCTTGGCAGGGATGAACACTGAAGCTTTCTTT. Its protein is CASSLAGMNTEAFF.

The sample holds a few counts of this clone. The chain carries TRBV18 and TRBJ1-1, with TRBD1 matching over 7 bases. The CDR3 loop spans 14 amino acids. V trimming: 3 bases; J trimming: 4 bases; junction bases outside the gene matches: 5. Looked up from germline, CDR1 is KGHSH and CDR2 is LQKENI. CDR3 sequence (DNA): TGTGCCAGCTCACCTAACAGGGGAGCCACTGAAGCTTTCTTT. It is translated as CASSPNRGATEAFF.